This T cell receptor beta chain was documented in a study of graft-versus-host responses after intestinal transplantation (dated by TCRdb to 2020 to 2022). With respect to the entire study: The transplants that recipients received were multivisceral, liver-intestinal, or isolated intestinal. Every recipient was given anti-thymocyte globulin induction, then maintenance tacrolimus and steroids for 2 to 4 years. Bulk TCR-beta CDR3 sequencing was used to track graft-versus-host and host-versus-graft alloreactive T cell clones in the graft, circulation and bone marrow after intestinal transplantation. To identify alloreactive clones, pre-transplant mixed lymphocyte reaction products were sequenced and compared with unstimulated pre-transplant donor and recipient T cells. A cohort of about 26 intestinal transplant recipients, including one retransplant, was enrolled, and 3 patients lacking pretransplant specimens were excluded. Donor T cell macrochimerism was defined as a peak of at least 4% donor T cells among recipient peripheral blood mononuclear cells. Rather than going through the commercial service, samples from a few later patients were sequenced in-house on an Illumina MiSeq and processed with MiXCR.

As for this clone: The antigen it binds to is not known. No quality values exist for individual bases; no much larger clone is one base distant.

Spanning cysteine to phenylalanine, the CDR3 consists of 13 amino acids. Of all the DNA, just the CDR3 is kept, 39 bases in frame from base 1. V is cut back by 3 bases and J by 6 bases, with 6 bases in the junction unmatched. CDR1 and CDR2 were assigned from the germline V gene as SQVTM and ANQGSEA. The label giving this sample's time point can be read as: cells obtained before transplantation from donor or recipient. CD3+CD4+ and CD3+CD8+ populations were FACS-sorted from unstimulated pre-transplant donor and recipient cells taken from spleen or lymph nodes. On the study overall, not on this receptor specifically: The conclusions were limited by the relatively low number and heterogeneity of the intestinal transplant patients. GvH clones were detected in recipient bone marrow, and some of these GvH clones were observed earlier in ileal mucosa or blood, consistent with an intestinal mucosal origin. Early after transplant, declines in HvG clones were associated with peak levels of circulating GvH clones. In patients with donor T cell macrochimerism, the allografts had high GvH to HvG T cell clonal ratios.

Library preparation employed the immunoSEQ multiplex PCR assay. In most patients, genomic DNA was isolated using the Qiagen DNeasy Blood and Tissue Kit and sent frozen to Adaptive Biotechnologies for TCR sequencing. For most patients, genomic DNA was subjected to high-throughput TCR-beta CDR3 sequencing by Adaptive Biotechnologies. From the authors' description of their analysis: Adaptive's ImmunoSEQ software supplied the TCR sequencing data for around 17 patients, while MiXCR and VDJtools were used to process a few other patients. To correct CD4 versus CD8 sorting errors, any sequence found in both subsets at a frequency ratio below 5:1 was removed. CDR3 nucleotide sequences shared by donor and recipient were removed because the origin of these sequences could not be assigned. To be classed as alloreactive, a clone needed at least 2-fold expansion over unstimulated cells and a minimum CFSE-low frequency of 0.002% (template counts) or 0.001% (read counts). Mappable clones were those detected in sequenced pre-transplant spleen, lymph node, or MLR CFSE-low populations of the donor or recipient. The cumulative frequency of alloreactive clones was calculated as a percentage of all sequences, weighted by copy number. Sourced from immuneACCESS, this table was stored by TCRdb with only in-frame sequences that have V and J called. A share of the clones is absent; for the studies checked, an unresolved V gene accounts for under half, and the remainder has no known explanation. V, J and clone size are taken as reported in that table, and D and trimming were inferred from the DNA itself. The sample records around 100,000 clones, roughly 87% of which are singletons. Of the sample, 0.7% to 0.9% is held by the ten largest clones.

Sequencing was performed on unstimulated CD4+ T cells sorted from spleen or lymph node cells, taken before intestinal transplant. This TCR derives from a human donor who received an intestinal transplant. In this chain, TRBV29-1 is recombined with TRBJ2-7, with 9 central nucleotides matching TRBD1. The DNA sequence is as follows: TGCAGCGTTGATTCGGGACAGGGACCCGAGCAGTACTTC. This translates into CSVDSGQGPEQYF.